The rows below give T cell receptor beta chains drawn from one sample of a study of shared clonotypes between healthy human individuals. Produced via immunoSEQ multiplex PCR; TCRdb's table is partial and in-frame only. The sample has over 2 million clones, roughly 92% seen once. Sequenced material: naive CD4+ T cells from PBMCs. The receptors stem from a man between 18 and 29 years old in good health. Some clones in this sample may be carry-over from other donors' samples. The CDR3 runs from the conserved cysteine through the conserved F or W. The D gene is left open where the match is weak. Where a row states a size, it is once, few, many or the class of an expanded clone; other rows omit it.

CDR3aa | CDR3nt | j_gene | v_gene | abundance | d_gene
CASSPGLAGGNNEQFF | TGTGCCAGCAGCCCGGGACTAGCGGGAGGTAACAATGAGCAGTTCTTC | TRBJ2-1 | TRBV11-1 | NA | TRBD2
CAWGDRRYGYTF | TGTGCCTGGGGGGACAGGAGATATGGCTACACCTTC | TRBJ1-2 | TRBV30 | NA | TRBD1
CASSSTGGSNQPQHF | TGTGCCAGCAGTTCGACAGGGGGCAGCAATCAGCCCCAGCATTTT | TRBJ1-5 | TRBV28 | NA | TRBD1
CASSLDRGRGETQYF | TGTGCCAGCAGCTTAGACAGGGGGCGCGGAGAGACCCAGTACTTC | TRBJ2-5 | TRBV7-2 | NA | TRBD1
CASSPRTGGNTEAFF | TGCGCCAGCAGCCCAAGGACGGGTGGAAACACTGAAGCTTTCTTT | TRBJ1-1 | TRBV5-1 | once | NA
CASSSNAGGGKNIQYF | TGTGCCAGCAGTTCGAATGCAGGGGGAGGGAAAAACATTCAGTACTTC | TRBJ2-4 | TRBV27 | NA | NA
CASSIGRRSNQPQHF | TGTGCCAGTAGTATAGGACGCCGTAGCAATCAGCCCCAGCATTTT | TRBJ1-5 | TRBV19 | NA | NA
CASSRGTGVNTEAFF | TGTGCCAGCTCGCGAGGCACAGGGGTGAACACTGAAGCTTTCTTT | TRBJ1-1 | TRBV18 | NA | TRBD1
CASSQGLGPYEQYF | TGTGCCAGCAGCCAAGGACTAGGACCCTACGAGCAGTACTTC | TRBJ2-7 | TRBV14 | NA | NA
CASTIWTAKSNEQFF | TGTGCCAGCACTATTTGGACAGCAAAATCCAATGAGCAGTTCTTC | TRBJ2-1 | TRBV6-5 | NA | NA
CASSQGGGQGRGQPQHF | TGCGCCAGCAGCCAAGGGGGCGGACAGGGAAGAGGTCAGCCCCAGCATTTT | TRBJ1-5 | TRBV4-1 | NA | TRBD1
CSVGGQGGTDTQYF | TGCAGCGTGGGAGGACAGGGTGGCACAGATACGCAGTATTTT | TRBJ2-3 | TRBV29-1 | NA | TRBD1
CASLSGVPYEQYF | TGTGCCAGCCTAAGCGGGGTTCCCTACGAGCAGTACTTC | TRBJ2-7 | TRBV28 | once | TRBD2
CASSWDRDSTEAFF | TGCGCCAGCAGCTGGGACCGGGATAGCACTGAAGCTTTCTTT | TRBJ1-1 | TRBV5-1 | once | NA
CSVDRGRTEAFF | TGCAGCGTAGACAGGGGGAGGACTGAAGCTTTCTTT | TRBJ1-1 | TRBV29-1 | NA | TRBD1
CAWSETSGQETQYF | TGTGCCTGGAGTGAGACTAGCGGCCAAGAGACCCAGTACTTC | TRBJ2-5 | TRBV30 | NA | TRBD2
CASSPQGSGMSYEQYF | TGCGCCAGCAGCCCCCAGGGTAGCGGGATGAGTTACGAGCAGTACTTC | TRBJ2-7 | TRBV5-1 | NA | TRBD2
CASSLKLASGGYEQYF | TGTGCCAGCAGCTTAAAGCTGGCTAGCGGGGGTTACGAGCAGTACTTC | TRBJ2-7 | TRBV7-9 | NA | TRBD2
CASTQRGSGANVLTF | TGTGCCAGCACCCAGAGGGGCTCTGGGGCCAACGTCCTGACTTTC | TRBJ2-6 | TRBV6-6 | NA | NA
CASSQDRSGAETQYF | TGTGCCAGCAGCCAAGATAGGTCAGGGGCTGAGACCCAGTACTTC | TRBJ2-5 | TRBV4-2 | once | NA
CASRMGGSNQPQHF | TGTGCCAGCAGGATGGGAGGTAGCAATCAGCCCCAGCATTTT | TRBJ1-5 | TRBV28 | few | NA
CASSQESRAGYEQFF | TGTGCCAGCAGCCAGGAGTCCCGGGCGGGATATGAGCAGTTCTTC | TRBJ2-1 | TRBV4-2 | NA | NA
CAISESGGDNQPQHF | TGTGCCATCAGTGAGTCGGGTGGAGATAATCAGCCCCAGCATTTT | TRBJ1-5 | TRBV10-3 | NA | NA
CASRKQGTVLEQYF | TGTGCCAGCAGAAAACAGGGAACGGTACTCGAGCAGTACTTC | TRBJ2-7 | TRBV28 | NA | NA
CASSPRRSGPAGANQPQHF | TGTGCCAGCAGCCCCCGGAGGAGCGGACCGGCAGGGGCCAATCAGCCCCAGCATTTT | TRBJ1-5 | TRBV7-8 | NA | NA
CASSLGGASQPQHF | TGCGCCAGCAGCTTGGGGGGAGCCTCCCAGCCCCAGCATTTT | TRBJ1-5 | TRBV5-1 | NA | NA
CASSQDPPRTYNSPLHF | TGCGCCAGCAGCCAAGATCCACCCCGGACATATAATTCACCCCTCCACTTT | TRBJ1-6 | TRBV4-1 | NA | NA
CASSLGLAGDYNEQFF | TGCGCCAGCAGCTTGGGACTAGCGGGAGACTACAATGAGCAGTTCTTC | TRBJ2-1 | TRBV5-1 | NA | TRBD2
CASSPRTLDTQYF | TGTGCCAGCAGCCCGCGGACGCTAGATACGCAGTATTTT | TRBJ2-3 | TRBV7-2 | NA | NA
CATSRDRWGTATGELFF | TGTGCCACCAGCAGAGACCGCTGGGGGACAGCCACCGGGGAGCTGTTTTTT | TRBJ2-2 | TRBV15 | once | TRBD1
CASSAGQGLTYEQYF | TGTGCCAGCAGCGCGGGACAGGGTCTGACCTACGAGCAGTACTTC | TRBJ2-7 | TRBV7-3 | NA | TRBD1
CASSSPPGRYTEAFF | TGTGCCAGCAGTTCCCCCCCGGGACGGTACACTGAAGCTTTCTTT | TRBJ1-1 | TRBV27 | NA | NA
CASSLGGRSPYGYTF | TGTGCCAGCAGCTTAGGGGGACGGAGCCCCTATGGCTACACCTTC | TRBJ1-2 | TRBV7-3 | NA | NA
CASSPSIGEQFF | TGTGCCAGCAGCCCCTCAATCGGGGAGCAGTTCTTC | TRBJ2-1 | TRBV11-2 | once | NA
CSVVGYRGTEAFF | TGCAGCGTCGTAGGGTATCGGGGTACTGAAGCTTTCTTT | TRBJ1-1 | TRBV29-1 | NA | NA
CASSPIKWGGRDTQYF | TGTGCCAGCAGTCCTATTAAGTGGGGGGGGCGGGATACGCAGTATTTT | TRBJ2-3 | TRBV27 | NA | NA
CASSLGAGYTF | TGTGCCAGCAGCTTAGGCGCTGGCTACACCTTC | TRBJ1-2 | TRBV5-4 | NA | NA
CAWSMTGFQPQHF | TGTGCCTGGAGTATGACAGGGTTTCAGCCCCAGCATTTT | TRBJ1-5 | TRBV30 | NA | TRBD1
CASSLFPDNEQFF | TGTGCCAGCAGCCTCTTCCCGGACAATGAGCAGTTCTTC | TRBJ2-1 | TRBV7-9 | once | NA
CASSLNPRAYNEQFF | TGTGCCAGCAGCTTAAACCCGAGGGCCTACAATGAGCAGTTCTTC | TRBJ2-1 | TRBV7-3 | NA | NA
CASSSRGGLQYF | TGTGCCAGCAGCTCAAGAGGGGGTTTGCAGTACTTC | TRBJ2-7 | TRBV7-3 | NA | NA
CASSLSGGSYNEQFF | TGTGCCAGCAGCTTATCTGGCGGCTCCTACAATGAGCAGTTCTTC | TRBJ2-1 | TRBV11-2 | NA | NA
CASSQELARVHQPQHF | TGCGCCAGCAGCCAAGAATTAGCCAGGGTGCATCAGCCCCAGCATTTT | TRBJ1-5 | TRBV4-1 | NA | NA
CASSLRYSYEQYF | TGTGCCAGCAGTTTACGGTACTCCTACGAGCAGTACTTC | TRBJ2-7 | TRBV27 | NA | NA
CASSLSMIEQYF | TGTGCCAGCAGTTTAAGTATGATCGAGCAGTACTTC | TRBJ2-7 | TRBV28 | NA | NA
CASIIRGGTEAFF | TGTGCCAGTATCATCCGCGGAGGGACTGAAGCTTTCTTT | TRBJ1-1 | TRBV19 | NA | NA
CASSTGGAKNIQYF | TGTGCCAGTAGTACAGGGGGGGCCAAAAACATTCAGTACTTC | TRBJ2-4 | TRBV19 | NA | NA
CASSTTSGRANTQYF | TGTGCCAGCAGCACCACTAGCGGGAGGGCGAATACGCAGTATTTT | TRBJ2-3 | TRBV7-2 | NA | TRBD2
CASSFGGLSNQPQHF | TGTGCCAGCAGTTTCGGGGGTTTGAGCAATCAGCCCCAGCATTTT | TRBJ1-5 | TRBV28 | NA | NA
CASSLDRAPYEQYF | TGCGCCAGCAGCTTGGATAGGGCTCCGTACGAGCAGTACTTC | TRBJ2-7 | TRBV5-1 | NA | NA
CASSLGQGYHYGYTF | TGCGCCAGCAGCTTGGGACAGGGGTATCACTATGGCTACACCTTC | TRBJ1-2 | TRBV5-1 | NA | TRBD1
CASSHYLAATDTQYF | TGTGCCAGCTCACACTATCTAGCGGCAACAGATACGCAGTATTTT | TRBJ2-3 | TRBV18 | NA | TRBD2
CASSISATPNYGYTF | TGTGCCAGTAGTATATCAGCTACCCCTAACTATGGCTACACCTTC | TRBJ1-2 | TRBV19 | NA | NA
CASSRNRGGGLDTEAFF | TGCGCCAGCAGCAGAAACAGGGGAGGGGGTTTGGACACTGAAGCTTTCTTT | TRBJ1-1 | TRBV5-1 | NA | TRBD1
CASSPRGGRINQPQHF | TGTGCCAGCAGCCCGCGGGGGGGACGCATTAATCAGCCCCAGCATTTT | TRBJ1-5 | TRBV28 | NA | NA
CASSDPGTGGEKLFF | TGTGCCAGCAGCGACCCCGGGACAGGGGGCGAAAAACTGTTTTTT | TRBJ1-4 | TRBV7-2 | NA | TRBD1
CASSLMIRNTGELFF | TGTGCCAGCAGTTTGATGATACGGAACACCGGGGAGCTGTTTTTT | TRBJ2-2 | TRBV28 | NA | NA
CSVVRDSYEQYF | TGCAGCGTTGTTAGGGATTCCTACGAGCAGTACTTC | TRBJ2-7 | TRBV29-1 | NA | NA
CASRGELAGVDIQYF | TGTGCCAGCAGGGGGGAACTAGCGGGAGTTGACATTCAGTACTTC | TRBJ2-4 | TRBV27 | once | TRBD2